This T cell receptor beta chain is from a study of response to subunit inactivated influenza vaccine. Study-level findings and limits: Each seasonal flu vaccination may recruit only limited new T cells, authors suggested.

V was pared by 2 bases and J by 0 bases, with 8 bases between. The CDR3 is 16 residues long. Germline values: CDR1 SEHNR, CDR2 FQNEAQ (reference sequence). This clonotype was seen only a few times. Its antigen is not known. TCRdb independently ran MiXCR on the RT-PCR reads; one entry per CDR3 protein. The data show about 180,000 distinct CDR3 sequences, around 9.2% seen once. This TCR was recovered from a man aged 50-60 years who received an inactivated influenza vaccine. The gene calls are TRBV7-9 and TRBJ1-6, with D unresolved. The sequenced sample was non-naive T cells sorted from PBMCs, obtained on the day of vaccination. The CDR3 is CASSLSLYSYNSPLHF. Written as DNA, the CDR3 is TGTGCCAGCAGCTTAAGTCTTTACTCCTATAATTCACCCCTCCACTTT.